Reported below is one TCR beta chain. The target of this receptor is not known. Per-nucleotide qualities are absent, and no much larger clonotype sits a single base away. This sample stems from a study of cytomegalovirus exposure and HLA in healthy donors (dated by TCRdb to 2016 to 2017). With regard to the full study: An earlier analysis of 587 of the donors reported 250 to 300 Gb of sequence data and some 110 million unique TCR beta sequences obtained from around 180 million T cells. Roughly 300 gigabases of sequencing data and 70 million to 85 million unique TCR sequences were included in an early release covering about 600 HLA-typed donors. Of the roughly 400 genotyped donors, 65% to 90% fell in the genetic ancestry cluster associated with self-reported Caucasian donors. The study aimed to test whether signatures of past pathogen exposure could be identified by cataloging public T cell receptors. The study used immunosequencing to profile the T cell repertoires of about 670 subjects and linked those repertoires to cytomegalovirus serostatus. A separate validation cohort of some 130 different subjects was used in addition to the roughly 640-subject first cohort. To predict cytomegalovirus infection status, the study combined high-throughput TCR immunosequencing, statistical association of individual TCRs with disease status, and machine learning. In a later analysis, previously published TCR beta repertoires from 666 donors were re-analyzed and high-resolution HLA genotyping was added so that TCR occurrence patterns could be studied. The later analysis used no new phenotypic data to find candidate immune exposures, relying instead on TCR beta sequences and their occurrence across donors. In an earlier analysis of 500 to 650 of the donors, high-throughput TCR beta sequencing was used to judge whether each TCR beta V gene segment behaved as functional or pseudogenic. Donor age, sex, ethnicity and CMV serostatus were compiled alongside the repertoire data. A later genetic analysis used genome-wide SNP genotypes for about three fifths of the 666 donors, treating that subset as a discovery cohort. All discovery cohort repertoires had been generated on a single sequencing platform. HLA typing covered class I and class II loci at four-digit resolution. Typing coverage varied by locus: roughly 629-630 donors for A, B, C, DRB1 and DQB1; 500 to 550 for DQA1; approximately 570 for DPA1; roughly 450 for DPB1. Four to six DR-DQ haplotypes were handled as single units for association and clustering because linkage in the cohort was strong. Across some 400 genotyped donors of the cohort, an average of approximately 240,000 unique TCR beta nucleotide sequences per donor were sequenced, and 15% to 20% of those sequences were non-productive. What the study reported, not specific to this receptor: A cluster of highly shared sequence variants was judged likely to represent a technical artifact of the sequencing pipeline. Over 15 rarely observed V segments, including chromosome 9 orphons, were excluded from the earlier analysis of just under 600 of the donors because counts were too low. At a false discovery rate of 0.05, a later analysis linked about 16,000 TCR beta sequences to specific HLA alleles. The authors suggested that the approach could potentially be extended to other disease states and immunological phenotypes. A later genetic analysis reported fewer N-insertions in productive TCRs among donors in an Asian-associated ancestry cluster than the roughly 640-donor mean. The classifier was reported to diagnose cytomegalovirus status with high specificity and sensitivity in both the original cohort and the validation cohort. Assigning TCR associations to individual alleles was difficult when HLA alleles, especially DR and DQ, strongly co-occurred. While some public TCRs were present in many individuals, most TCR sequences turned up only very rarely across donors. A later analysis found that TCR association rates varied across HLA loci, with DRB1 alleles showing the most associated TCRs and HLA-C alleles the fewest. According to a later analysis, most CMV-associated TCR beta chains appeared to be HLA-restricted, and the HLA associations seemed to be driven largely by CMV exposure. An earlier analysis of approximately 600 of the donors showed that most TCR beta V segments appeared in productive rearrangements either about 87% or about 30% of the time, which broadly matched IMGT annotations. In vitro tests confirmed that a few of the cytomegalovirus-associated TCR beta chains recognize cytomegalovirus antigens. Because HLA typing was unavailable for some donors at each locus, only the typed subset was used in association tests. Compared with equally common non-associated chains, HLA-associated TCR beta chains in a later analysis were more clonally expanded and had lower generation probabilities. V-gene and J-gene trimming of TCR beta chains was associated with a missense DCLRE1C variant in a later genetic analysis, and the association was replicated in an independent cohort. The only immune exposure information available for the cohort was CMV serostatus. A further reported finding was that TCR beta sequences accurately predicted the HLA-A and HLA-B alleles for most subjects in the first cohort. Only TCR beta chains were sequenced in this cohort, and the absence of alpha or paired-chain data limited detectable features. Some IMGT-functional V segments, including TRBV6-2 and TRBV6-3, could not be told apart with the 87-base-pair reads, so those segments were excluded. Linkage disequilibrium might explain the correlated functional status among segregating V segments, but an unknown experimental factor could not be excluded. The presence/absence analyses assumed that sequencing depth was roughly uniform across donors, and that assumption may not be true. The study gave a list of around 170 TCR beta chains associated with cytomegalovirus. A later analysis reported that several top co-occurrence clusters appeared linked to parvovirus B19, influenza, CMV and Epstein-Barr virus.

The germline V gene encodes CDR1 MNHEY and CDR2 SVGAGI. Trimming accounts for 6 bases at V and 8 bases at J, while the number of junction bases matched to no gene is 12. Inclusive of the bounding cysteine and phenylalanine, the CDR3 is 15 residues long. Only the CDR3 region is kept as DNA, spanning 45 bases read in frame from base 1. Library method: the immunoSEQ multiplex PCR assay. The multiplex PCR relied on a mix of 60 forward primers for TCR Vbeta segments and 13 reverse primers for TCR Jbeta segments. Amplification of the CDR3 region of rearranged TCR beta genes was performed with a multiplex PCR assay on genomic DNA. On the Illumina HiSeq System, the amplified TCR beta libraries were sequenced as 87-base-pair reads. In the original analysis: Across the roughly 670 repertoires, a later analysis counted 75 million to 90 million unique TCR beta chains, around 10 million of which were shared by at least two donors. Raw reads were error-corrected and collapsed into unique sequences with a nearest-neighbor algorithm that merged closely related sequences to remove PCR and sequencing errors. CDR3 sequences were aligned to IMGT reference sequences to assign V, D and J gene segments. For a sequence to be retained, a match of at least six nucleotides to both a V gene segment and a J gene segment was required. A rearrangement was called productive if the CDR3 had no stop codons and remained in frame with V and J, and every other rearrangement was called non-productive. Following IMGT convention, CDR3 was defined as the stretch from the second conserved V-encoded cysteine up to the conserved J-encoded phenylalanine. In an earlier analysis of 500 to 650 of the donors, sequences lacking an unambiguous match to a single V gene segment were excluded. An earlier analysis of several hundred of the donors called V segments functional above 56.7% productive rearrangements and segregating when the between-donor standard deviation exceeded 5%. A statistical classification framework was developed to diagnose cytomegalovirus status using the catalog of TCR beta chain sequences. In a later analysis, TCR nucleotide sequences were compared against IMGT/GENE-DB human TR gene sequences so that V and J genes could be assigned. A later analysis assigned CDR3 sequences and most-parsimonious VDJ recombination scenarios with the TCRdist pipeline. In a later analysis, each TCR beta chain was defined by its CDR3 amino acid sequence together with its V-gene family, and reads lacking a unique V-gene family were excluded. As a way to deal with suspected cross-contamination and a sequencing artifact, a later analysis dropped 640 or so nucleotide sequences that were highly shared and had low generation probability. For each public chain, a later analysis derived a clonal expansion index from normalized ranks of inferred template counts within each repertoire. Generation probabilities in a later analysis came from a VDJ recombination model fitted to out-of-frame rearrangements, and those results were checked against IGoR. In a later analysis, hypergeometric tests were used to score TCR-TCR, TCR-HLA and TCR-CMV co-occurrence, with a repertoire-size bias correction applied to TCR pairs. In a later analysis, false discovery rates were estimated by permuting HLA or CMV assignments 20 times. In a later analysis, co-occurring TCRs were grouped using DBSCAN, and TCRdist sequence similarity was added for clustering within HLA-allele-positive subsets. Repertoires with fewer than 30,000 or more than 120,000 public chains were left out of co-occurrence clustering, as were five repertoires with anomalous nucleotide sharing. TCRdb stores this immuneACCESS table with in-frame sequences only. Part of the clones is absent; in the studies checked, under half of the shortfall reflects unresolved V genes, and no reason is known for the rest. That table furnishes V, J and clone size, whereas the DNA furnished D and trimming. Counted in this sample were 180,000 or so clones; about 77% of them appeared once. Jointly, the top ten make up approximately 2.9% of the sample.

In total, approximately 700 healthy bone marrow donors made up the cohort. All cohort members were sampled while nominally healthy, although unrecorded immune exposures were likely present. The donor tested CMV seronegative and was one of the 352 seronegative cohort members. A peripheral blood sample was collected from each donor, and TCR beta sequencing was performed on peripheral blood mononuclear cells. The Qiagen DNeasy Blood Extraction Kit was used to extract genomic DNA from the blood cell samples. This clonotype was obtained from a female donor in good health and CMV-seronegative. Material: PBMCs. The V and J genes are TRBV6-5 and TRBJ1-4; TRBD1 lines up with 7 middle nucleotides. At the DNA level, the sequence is TGTGCCAGCAGGGGTAAAGGGGGCGTTGGCGAAAAACTGTTTTTT. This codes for CASRGKGGVGEKLFF.